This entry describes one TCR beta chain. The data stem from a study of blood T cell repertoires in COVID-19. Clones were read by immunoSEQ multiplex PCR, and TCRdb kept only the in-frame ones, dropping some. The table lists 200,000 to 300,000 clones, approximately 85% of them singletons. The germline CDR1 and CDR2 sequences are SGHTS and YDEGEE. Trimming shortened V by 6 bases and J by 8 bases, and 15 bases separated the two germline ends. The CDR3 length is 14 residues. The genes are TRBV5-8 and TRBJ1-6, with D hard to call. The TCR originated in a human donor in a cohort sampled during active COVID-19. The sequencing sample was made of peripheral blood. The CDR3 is CASTGEVGHSPLHF. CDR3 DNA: TGTGCCAGCACCGGGGAGGTCGGGCATTCACCCCTCCACTTT.